What follows is one TCR beta chain and its context. The antigen this receptor binds is unknown. Base qualities are not at hand, and no much larger clone is one base apart. Explained via the paper, the time point label denotes: blood at routine non-recurrence follow-up after resection. For TCR sequencing, whole RNA was extracted from tumor and nontumor lung tissue, or from cryopreserved PBMC samples, and no cell sorting was done. Patients were selected for TCR sequencing only if sufficient RNA was available from at least two tumor regions. This specimen comes from a study of spatial heterogeneity in lung cancer (dated by TCRdb to between 2019 and 2020). For context, the study as a whole: Donors were 72 patients with early-stage, untreated non-small cell lung cancer from the lung TRACERx cohort. Both alpha and beta chains were TCR-sequenced in approximately 200 tumor regions, around 65 matched nontumor lung samples and around 50 PBMC samples obtained at surgery. Beta-chain transcripts were consistently detected in greater numbers than alpha-chain transcripts, which likely reflected higher beta-chain transcript abundance. The study linked features of the TCR repertoire to counts of nonsynonymous mutations, which were determined by whole-exome sequencing of tumor tissue. In non-small cell lung cancer, the study quantitatively compared TCR alpha and beta repertoires across several tumor regions, matched nontumor lung, and blood. Follow-up PBMC samples were sequenced whenever available, and the median time to follow-up was roughly two years after resection. In the raw uncorrected reads, each unique combination of TCR and UMI appeared on average more than ten times. The research as a whole found: Confirming at a functional level the hypothesis that regional TCRs recognize regional mutations was considered to require additional single-cell paired TCR alpha and beta sequencing. Ubiquitous expanded tumor TCRs showed up in blood more often at tumor resection than at routine follow-up. Only approximately 13 patients were included in the comparisons of baseline and follow-up blood repertoires.

The CDR3 sequence holds 19 residues, the cysteine and phenylalanine included. The read is trimmed to its CDR3 DNA, 57 bases read in frame from base 1. The germline V gene (reference sequence) provides CDR1 DFQATT and CDR2 SNEGSKA. V is reduced by 2 bases and J by 0 bases, leaving a spacing of 23 bases between them. Receptor libraries were prepared by 5' RACE. Sequencer: NextSeq 500. In the TCR library protocol, a unique molecular identifier was attached to each TCR cDNA molecule so that PCR and sequencing errors could be corrected. As for how the authors treated the data: TCR identification, UMI-based error correction and CDR3 extraction were performed with Decombinator tools. TCRs above a frequency of 2 per 1,000, corresponding to the top 1% of the tumor frequency distribution, were defined as expanded. Each repertoire was subsampled 100 times to 5,000 TCRs, after which Renyi diversity was computed with the R vegan package. CDR3 similarity networks were built from amino acid triplet string-kernel similarity, with CDR3s being connected when pairwise similarity was above 0.82. The public reads were reanalyzed by TCRdb: fastp trimming at Q25, MiXCR alignment, in-frame beta chains only. CDR3 protein sequences are deduplicated, and each keeps its most common genes and DNA. TCRdb's processing, not the authors' own work, is the source of the V and J calls. The sample table lists roughly 120,000 distinct CDR3 sequences, less than 14% of them with a count of one. Around 24% of the sample lies in the top ten.

The clonotype comes from a female donor with early-stage non-small cell lung cancer. Here the chain combines TRBV20-1 and TRBJ1-5; a tentative D match to TRBD1 spans 6 bases. The sequencing used PBMCs, collected at follow-up. The DNA sequence is as follows: TGCAGTGCTAGACGCTCGGGGGGCCTGTCCCGCAATAGCAATCAGCCCCAGCATTTT. Protein translation: CSARRSGGLSRNSNQPQHF.